What follows are 11 T cell receptor beta chains derived from one specimen sequenced in a study of identical twins (dated by TCRdb to 2016 to 2017). The library came from 5' RACE. Sequencing relied on an Illumina HiSeq 2000. TCRdb handled the public reads itself, with Q25 trimming in fastp and clone calling in MiXCR, and kept productive beta chains. Rows with a matching CDR3 protein are joined into one entry that keeps the most common DNA and genes. The sample has hundreds of thousands of distinct CDR3 sequences on record, about 20% of them singletons. Roughly 4% of the sample goes to the ten largest clones. This sample was shared with a second study, whose subject was T cells expressing NK-cell markers.

Sequenced sample: PBMCs. These receptors all stem from a woman younger than 35 in good health.

J is TRBJ2-5 and V is TRBV11-3, with TRBD2 matching 9 bases. The CDR3 has 13 amino acids. CDR1 is SGHNT, CDR2 YENEEA, per germline. J lost 7 bases, V lost 8 bases, and 8 bases had no gene match. The chain's CDR3 is CASGTSPAGTQYF. The DNA for the CDR3 is TGTGCCAGCGGGACTAGCCCGGCTGGGACCCAGTACTTC.

Concerning this clonotype itself: This could be a read error, since a much larger clone is one nucleotide away. CDR3 sequence reads: CASSLGVLWGRETF. The CDR3 DNA is TGTGCCAGCAGTTTAGGCGTTTTATGGGGGAGGGAAACCTTC. J is TRBJ1-2 and V is TRBV12-3 or TRBV12-4; weak D call: TRBD1 (5 bases). The CDR3 extends over 14 amino acids. Trimming stripped 1 base from V and 14 bases from J, with 20 bases between.

This clonotype was seen repeatedly, ten times or more. This chain uses TRBV2 with TRBJ2-4, with 7 bases identical to TRBD2. The CDR3 runs 16 residues. Germline trimming cut 6 bases from V and 5 bases from J; bases unmatched to any gene: 13. The V gene's germline CDR1 is SNHLY and CDR2 FYNNEI. Here the CDR3 DNA reads TGTGCCAGCAGGGCGGGACTATCGAGACGTGAAAACATTCAGTACTTC. Translating it yields CASRAGLSRRENIQYF.

This clonotype showed up just a few times. CDR3 sequence: CASSLRSLAGSGTDTQYF. The CDR3 coding sequence is TGCGCCAGCAGCCTTAGGTCCCTAGCGGGAAGTGGCACAGATACGCAGTATTTT. V gene TRBV4-3 combines with J gene TRBJ2-3, with 9 bases fitting TRBD2. From germline, CDR1 is LGHNA and CDR2 YSLEER. The CDR3 runs 18 residues. With 4 bases clipped from V and 1 base from J, the junction kept 12 bases outside the gene matches.

This clonotype turned up a few times. The genes are TRBV9 and TRBJ2-1, with 15 bases fitting TRBD2. Germline V gene lookup returns CDR1 SGDLS and CDR2 YYNGEE. The CDR3 covers 14 residues. The J segment lost 7 bases and the V segment lost 10 bases, leaving 6 bases of the junction unmatched. DNA of the CDR3: TGTGCCTGCTCCGGGACTAGCGGGGGGAATGAGCAGTTCTTC. This gives the protein CACSGTSGGNEQFF.

The V gene is TRBV6-6, the J gene TRBJ2-1; unclear D gene. V gave up 4 bases and J gave up 7 bases, with 8 bases separating them. CDR1 and CDR2 from the germline V gene are MNHNY and SVGAGI (reference sequence). This CDR3 spans 12 amino acids. Here the CDR3 reads CASSSQANEQFF. Written as DNA, the CDR3 is TGTGCCAGCAGTTCACAAGCGAATGAGCAGTTCTTC.

In this sample, this clonotype turned up a few times. This sequence joins TRBV7-8 and TRBJ2-1; 10 bases line up with TRBD2. Germline V CDR1 and CDR2: SGHVS, FQNEAQ. V trimming: 2 bases; J trimming: 3 bases; junction bases outside the gene matches: 10. The CDR3 is made up of 18 amino acids. As DNA, the CDR3 is TGTGCCAGCAGCTTAAAGCGACTAGCGGGCCCACTCTACAATGAGCAGTTCTTC. Protein product: CASSLKRLAGPLYNEQFF.

V usage is TRBV11-1 and J usage is TRBJ2-1, with 9 bases lining up with TRBD2. Germline V CDR1 and CDR2: SGHAT, FQDESV (reference sequence). After removal of 0 bases from V and 6 bases from J, the junction contained 12 bases not matched to a gene. The CDR3 extends over 18 amino acids. The CDR3 region has the DNA TGTGCCAGCAGCTTAGCGGAGACCCTAGCGGGGCCCGGCAATGAGCAGTTCTTC. It yields the protein CASSLAETLAGPGNEQFF. The full variable domain, its missing parts supplied by reference TRBV11-1 and TRBJ2-1, is EAEVAQSPRYKITEKSQAVAFWCDPISGHATLYWYRQILGQGPELLVQFQDESVVDDSQLPKDRFSAERLKGVDSTLKIQPAELGDSAMYLCASSLAETLAGPGNEQFFGPGTRLTVL.

This clonotype was detected a few times. CDR3 nucleotide sequence: TGTGCCAGCAGTTTCGACAGGGCAACCTACGAGCAGTACTTC. Translated: CASSFDRATYEQYF. The chain uses TRBV27 and TRBJ2-7, with TRBD1 identical over 7 bases. CDR1 is MNHEY, CDR2 SMNVEV, per germline (reference sequence). This CDR3 spans 14 amino acids. J lost 2 bases, V lost 3 bases, and 4 bases had no gene match.

J is TRBJ2-3 and V is TRBV29-1; D is ambiguous. There are 12 residues in the CDR3. V was shortened by 3 bases and J by 2 bases, with 6 bases between the two germline ends. Germline values: CDR1 SQVTM, CDR2 ANQGSEA. The chain's CDR3 is CSVEATTDTQYF. CDR3 DNA sequence: TGCAGCGTTGAGGCCACCACAGATACGCAGTATTTT.

The sample holds a few counts of this clonotype. The V call is TRBV12-3 or TRBV12-4, the J call TRBJ2-1; TRBD2 agrees at 10 bases. This CDR3 comprises 17 residues. V lost 5 bases, J lost 0 bases, and 7 bases stayed unmatched. The CDR3 protein is CASSIPSGSPSYNEQFF. CDR3 in DNA: TGTGCCAGCAGTATCCCTAGCGGGAGCCCCTCCTACAATGAGCAGTTCTTC.